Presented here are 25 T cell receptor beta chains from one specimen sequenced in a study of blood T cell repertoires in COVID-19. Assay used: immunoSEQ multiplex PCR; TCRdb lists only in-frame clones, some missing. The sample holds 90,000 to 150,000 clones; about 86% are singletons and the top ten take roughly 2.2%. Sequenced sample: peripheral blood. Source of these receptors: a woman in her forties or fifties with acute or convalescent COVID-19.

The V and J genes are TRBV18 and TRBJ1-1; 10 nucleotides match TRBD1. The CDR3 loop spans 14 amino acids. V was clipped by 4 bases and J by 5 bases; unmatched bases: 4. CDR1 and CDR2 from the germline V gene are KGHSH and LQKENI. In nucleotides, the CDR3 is TGTGCCAGCTCACAAGGACAGGGGGTGACTGAAGCTTTCTTT. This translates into CASSQGQGVTEAFF.

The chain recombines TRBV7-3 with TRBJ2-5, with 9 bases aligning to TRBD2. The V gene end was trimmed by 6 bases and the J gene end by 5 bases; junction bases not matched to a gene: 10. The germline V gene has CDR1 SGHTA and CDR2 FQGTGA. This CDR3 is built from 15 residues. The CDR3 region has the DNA TGTGCCAGCAGTCGACTGCCCGGACTAGCGGAGACCCAGTACTTC. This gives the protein CASSRLPGLAETQYF.

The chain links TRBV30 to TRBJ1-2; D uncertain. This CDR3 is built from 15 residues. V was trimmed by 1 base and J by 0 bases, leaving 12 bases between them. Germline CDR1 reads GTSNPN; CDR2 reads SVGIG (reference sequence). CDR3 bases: TGTGCCTGGAGTGACGGTGCCTCGGCTAACTATGGCTACACCTTC. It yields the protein CAWSDGASANYGYTF.

This CDR3 is CASSLVGQGSTEAFF. The CDR3 coding sequence is TGCGCCAGCAGCTTGGTAGGACAGGGGTCCACTGAAGCTTTCTTT. The V call is TRBV5-1, the J call TRBJ1-1, with 9 bases aligning to TRBD1. Germline V gives CDR1 SGHRS, CDR2 YFSETQ. With V trimmed by 0 bases and J by 4 bases, 4 bases remained unmatched. This CDR3 has 15 residues.

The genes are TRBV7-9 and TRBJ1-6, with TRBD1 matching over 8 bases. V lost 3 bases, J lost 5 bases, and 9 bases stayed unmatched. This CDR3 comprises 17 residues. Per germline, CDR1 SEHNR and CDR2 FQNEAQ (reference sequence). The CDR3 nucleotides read TGTGCCAGCAGCTTGGAGGCAGGGGGCGCCAATAATTCACCCCTCCACTTT. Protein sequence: CASSLEAGGANNSPLHF.

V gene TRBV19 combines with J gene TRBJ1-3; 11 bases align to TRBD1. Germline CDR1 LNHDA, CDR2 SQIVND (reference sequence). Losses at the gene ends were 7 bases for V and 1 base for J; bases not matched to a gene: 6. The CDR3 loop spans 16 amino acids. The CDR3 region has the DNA TGTGCCAGTACCAGGACAGGGGGCCTATCTGGAAACACCATATATTTT. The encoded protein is CASTRTGGLSGNTIYF.

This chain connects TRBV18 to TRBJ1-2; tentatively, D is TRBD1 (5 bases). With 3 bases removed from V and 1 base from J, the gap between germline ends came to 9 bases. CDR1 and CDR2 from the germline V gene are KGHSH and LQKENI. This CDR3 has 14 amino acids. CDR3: CASSPKDINYGYTF. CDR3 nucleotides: TGTGCCAGCTCACCTAAGGACATTAACTATGGCTACACCTTC.

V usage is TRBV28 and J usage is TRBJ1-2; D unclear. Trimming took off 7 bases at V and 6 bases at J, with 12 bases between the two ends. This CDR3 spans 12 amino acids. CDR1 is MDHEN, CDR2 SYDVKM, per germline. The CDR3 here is CASTTPGDGYTF. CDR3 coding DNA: TGTGCCAGCACCACCCCCGGTGATGGCTACACCTTC.

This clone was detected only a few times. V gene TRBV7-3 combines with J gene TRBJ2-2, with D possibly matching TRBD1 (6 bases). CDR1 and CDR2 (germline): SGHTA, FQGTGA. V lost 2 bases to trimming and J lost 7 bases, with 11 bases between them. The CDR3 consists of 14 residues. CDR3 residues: CASSLGGGGGELFF. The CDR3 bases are TGTGCCAGCAGCTTAGGGGGCGGAGGCGGGGAGCTGTTTTTT.

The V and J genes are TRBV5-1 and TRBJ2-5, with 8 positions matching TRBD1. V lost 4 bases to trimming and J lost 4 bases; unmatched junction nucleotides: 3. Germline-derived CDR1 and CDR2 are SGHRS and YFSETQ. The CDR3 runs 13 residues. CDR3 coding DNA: TGCGCCAGCAGCCCGGACAGGGTAGAGACCCAGTACTTC. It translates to CASSPDRVETQYF.

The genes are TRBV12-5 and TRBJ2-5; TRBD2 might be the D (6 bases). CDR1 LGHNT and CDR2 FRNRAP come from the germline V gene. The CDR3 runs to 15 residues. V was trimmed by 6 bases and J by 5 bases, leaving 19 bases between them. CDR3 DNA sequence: TGTGCTAGTGGGCCGCCGGGTCGACGGGGGGAGACCCAGTACTTC. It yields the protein CASGPPGRRGETQYF.

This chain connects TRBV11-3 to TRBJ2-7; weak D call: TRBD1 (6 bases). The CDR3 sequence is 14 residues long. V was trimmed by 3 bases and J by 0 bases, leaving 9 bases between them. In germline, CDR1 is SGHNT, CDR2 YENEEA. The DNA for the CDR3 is TGTGCCAGCAGCTTTTGGGACAACTCCTACGAGCAGTACTTC. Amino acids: CASSFWDNSYEQYF.

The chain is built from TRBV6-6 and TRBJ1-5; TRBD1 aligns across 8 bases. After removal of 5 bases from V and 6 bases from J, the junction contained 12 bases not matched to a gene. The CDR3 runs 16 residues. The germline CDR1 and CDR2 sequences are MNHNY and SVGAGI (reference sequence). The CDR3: CASSRRGRPKCQPQHF. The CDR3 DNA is TGTGCCAGCAGTCGCAGGGGGCGGCCGAAGTGTCAGCCCCAGCATTTT.

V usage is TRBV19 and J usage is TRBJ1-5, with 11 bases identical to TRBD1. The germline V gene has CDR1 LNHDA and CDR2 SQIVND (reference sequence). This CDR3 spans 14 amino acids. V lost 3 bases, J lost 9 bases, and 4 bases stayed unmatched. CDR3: CASSIWTGGMPQHF. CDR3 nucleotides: TGTGCCAGTAGTATCTGGACAGGGGGCATGCCCCAGCATTTT.

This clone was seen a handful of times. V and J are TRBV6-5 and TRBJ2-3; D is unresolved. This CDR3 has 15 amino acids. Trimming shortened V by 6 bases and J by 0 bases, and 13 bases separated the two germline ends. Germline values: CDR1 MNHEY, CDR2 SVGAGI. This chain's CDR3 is CASRSQPASTDTQYF. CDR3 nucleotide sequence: TGTGCCAGCAGAAGCCAACCCGCTAGCACAGATACGCAGTATTTT.

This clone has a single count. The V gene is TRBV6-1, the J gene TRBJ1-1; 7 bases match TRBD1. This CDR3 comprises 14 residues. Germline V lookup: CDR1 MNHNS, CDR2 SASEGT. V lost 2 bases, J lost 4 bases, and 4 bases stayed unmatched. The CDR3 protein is CASSEMGQRTEAFF. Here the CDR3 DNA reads TGTGCCAGCAGTGAAATGGGACAGCGCACTGAAGCTTTCTTT.

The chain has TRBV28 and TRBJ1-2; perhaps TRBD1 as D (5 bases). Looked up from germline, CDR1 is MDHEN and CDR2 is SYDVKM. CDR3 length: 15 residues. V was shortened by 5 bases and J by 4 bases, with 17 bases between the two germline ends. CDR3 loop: CASSTGPTQGYGYTF. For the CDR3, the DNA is TGTGCCAGCAGTACCGGGCCAACTCAGGGCTATGGCTACACCTTC.

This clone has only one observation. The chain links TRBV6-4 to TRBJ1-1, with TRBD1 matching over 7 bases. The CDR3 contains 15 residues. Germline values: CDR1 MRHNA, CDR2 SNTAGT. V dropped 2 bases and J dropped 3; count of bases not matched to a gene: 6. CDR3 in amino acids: CASSDTPDRYTEAFF. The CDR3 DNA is TGTGCCAGCAGTGACACACCGGACAGGTACACTGAAGCTTTCTTT.

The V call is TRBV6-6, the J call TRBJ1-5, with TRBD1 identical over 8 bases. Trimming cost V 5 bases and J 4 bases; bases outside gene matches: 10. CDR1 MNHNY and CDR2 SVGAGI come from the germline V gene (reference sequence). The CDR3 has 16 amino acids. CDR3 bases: TGTGCCAGCAGTCGATCGACAGGGGTGGGGAATCAGCCCCAGCATTTT. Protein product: CASSRSTGVGNQPQHF.

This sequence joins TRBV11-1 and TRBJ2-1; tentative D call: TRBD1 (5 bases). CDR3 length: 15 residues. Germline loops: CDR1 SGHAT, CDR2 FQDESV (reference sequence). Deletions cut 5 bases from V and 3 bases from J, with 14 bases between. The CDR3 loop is CASSGALMGYNEQFF. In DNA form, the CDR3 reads TGTGCCAGCAGCGGGGCCCTTATGGGCTACAATGAGCAGTTCTTC.

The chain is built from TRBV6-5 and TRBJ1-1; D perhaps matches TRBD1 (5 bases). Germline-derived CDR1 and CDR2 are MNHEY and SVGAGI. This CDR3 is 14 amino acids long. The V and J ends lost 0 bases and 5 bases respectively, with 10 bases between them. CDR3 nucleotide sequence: TGTGCCAGCAGTTACTCGGGGGGGTCTACTGAAGCTTTCTTT. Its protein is CASSYSGGSTEAFF.

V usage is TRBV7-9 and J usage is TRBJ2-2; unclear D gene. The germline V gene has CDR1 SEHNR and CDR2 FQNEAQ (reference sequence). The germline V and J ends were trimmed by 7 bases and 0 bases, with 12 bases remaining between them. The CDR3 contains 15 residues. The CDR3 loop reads CASILGSANTGELFF. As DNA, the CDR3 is TGTGCCAGCATCCTAGGTAGTGCGAACACCGGGGAGCTGTTTTTT.

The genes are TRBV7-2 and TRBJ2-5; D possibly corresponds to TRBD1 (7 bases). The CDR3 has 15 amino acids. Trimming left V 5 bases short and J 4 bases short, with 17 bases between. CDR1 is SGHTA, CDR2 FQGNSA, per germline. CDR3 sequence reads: CASSQITQGGETQYF. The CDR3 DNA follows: TGTGCCAGCAGCCAAATAACGCAGGGGGGAGAGACCCAGTACTTC.

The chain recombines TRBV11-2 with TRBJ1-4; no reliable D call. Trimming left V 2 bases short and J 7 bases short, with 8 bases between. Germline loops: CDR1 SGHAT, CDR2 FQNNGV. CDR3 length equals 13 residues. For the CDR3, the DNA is TGTGCCAGCAGCTTAACCCTGAGTGAAAAACTGTTTTTT. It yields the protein CASSLTLSEKLFF.

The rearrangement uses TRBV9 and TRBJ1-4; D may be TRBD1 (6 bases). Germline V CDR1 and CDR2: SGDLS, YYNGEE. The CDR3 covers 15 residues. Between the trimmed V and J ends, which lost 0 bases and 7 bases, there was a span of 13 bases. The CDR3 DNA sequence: TGTGCCAGCAGCGTAGGGCCAGGGGTTTCTGAAAAACTGTTTTTT. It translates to CASSVGPGVSEKLFF.